The 10 T cell receptor beta chains below all came from one sample that was sequenced in a study of blood T cell repertoires in COVID-19. Assay: immunoSEQ multiplex PCR; the TCRdb copy retains only in-frame clones and omits some. Seen here are some 70,000 clones, 70% to 90% observed once, and the top ten hold over 7.5%. The sequencing input was peripheral blood. The receptor source for this set is a man aged 30 to 39 with acute or convalescent COVID-19.

V gene TRBV28 combines with J gene TRBJ2-3; 9 positions match TRBD1. This CDR3 has 13 amino acids. V lost 8 bases, J lost 2 bases, and 2 bases stayed unmatched. Per germline, CDR1 MDHEN and CDR2 SYDVKM. The CDR3 here is CASWDRDTDTQYF. CDR3 nucleotides: TGTGCCAGCTGGGACAGGGACACAGATACGCAGTATTTT.

The CDR3 reads CASSTSSGRAMTGELFF. The CDR3 bases are TGTGCCAGCAGTACCTCTAGCGGGAGGGCAATGACCGGGGAGCTGTTTTTT. J is TRBJ2-2 and V is TRBV2; 12 nucleotides match TRBD2. J was trimmed by 5 bases and V by 5 bases; bases with no gene match: 9. The CDR3 contains 17 residues. CDR1 and CDR2 (germline): SNHLY, FYNNEI.

The table lists this clone with a count of one. The chain couples TRBV5-1 to TRBJ2-2, with unresolved D. The V gene's germline CDR1 is SGHRS and CDR2 YFSETQ. This CDR3 is 15 amino acids long. V was clipped by 1 base and J by 5 bases, with 12 bases between them. The DNA for the CDR3 is TGCGCCAGCAGCTTGAGCCCCGTCATAACCGGGGAGCTGTTTTTT. Amino acids: CASSLSPVITGELFF.

V usage is TRBV5-5 and J usage is TRBJ1-6; 7 nucleotides match TRBD1. Trimming took 4 bases from V and 6 from J; bases not matched to a gene: 7. In germline, CDR1 is SGHKS, CDR2 YYEKEE (reference sequence). CDR3 size: 15 residues. The DNA for the CDR3 is TGTGCCAGCAGCAGGGCAGGGGGTCTTAATTCACCCCTCCACTTT. This gives the protein CASSRAGGLNSPLHF.

The chain employs TRBV6-5 and TRBJ1-2; a possible D gene is TRBD1 (5 bases). The CDR3 consists of 13 residues. With 8 bases removed from V and 9 bases from J, the gap between germline ends came to 19 bases. Per germline, CDR1 MNHEY and CDR2 SVGAGI. Here the CDR3 DNA reads TGTGCCAGCGACAGTCGAGGCAGAAACAGCTACACCTTC. Protein sequence: CASDSRGRNSYTF.

This chain links TRBV27 with TRBJ2-5; D possibly corresponds to TRBD1 (5 bases). CDR3 size: 12 residues. V lost 4 bases to trimming and J lost 4 bases, with 7 bases between them. CDR1 and CDR2 from the germline V gene are MNHEY and SMNVEV (reference sequence). CDR3 sequence: CASSSGLETQYF. The DNA for the CDR3 is TGTGCCAGCAGTTCAGGGTTAGAGACCCAGTACTTC.

CDR3 sequence: CASSGTISGSSYNEQFF. The CDR3 DNA reads as TGCGCCAGCAGCGGTACTATTAGCGGGAGCTCCTACAATGAGCAGTTCTTC. This chain uses TRBV5-1 with TRBJ2-1, with 9 bases fitting TRBD2. The CDR3 has 17 residues. J was trimmed by 0 bases and V by 4 bases; bases with no gene match: 8. Germline V lookup: CDR1 SGHRS, CDR2 YFSETQ.

The V call is TRBV28, the J call TRBJ1-5; D perhaps matches TRBD1 (6 bases). This CDR3 contains 14 residues. V was trimmed by 8 bases and J by 6 bases, leaving 17 bases between them. The germline CDR1 and CDR2 sequences are MDHEN and SYDVKM. The CDR3 nucleotides are TGTGCCAGCTTTAGCAGGGGACGGAGTCAGCCCCAGCATTTT. The encoded protein is CASFSRGRSQPQHF.

The CDR3 coding sequence is TGTGCCTGGAGTGAGGGGGGGGGCAATCAGCCCCAGCATTTT. Translation gives CAWSEGGGNQPQHF. The genes are TRBV30 and TRBJ1-5; tentatively, D is TRBD1 (6 bases). This CDR3 comprises 14 residues. Trimming removed 1 base from V and 2 bases from J, with 9 bases in between. Germline V CDR1 and CDR2: GTSNPN, SVGIG (reference sequence). The full variable domain, with the rest looked up from reference TRBV30 and TRBJ1-5, is SQTIHQWPATLVQPVGSPLSLECTVEGTSNPNLYWYRQAAGRGLQLLFYSVGIGQISSEVPQNLSASRPQDRQFILSSKKLLLSDSGFYLCAWSEGGGNQPQHFGDGTRLSIL.

V is TRBV10-3 and J is TRBJ1-2, with 7 positions matching TRBD1. This CDR3 contains 16 residues. The V gene end was trimmed by 8 bases and the J gene end by 8 bases; junction bases not matched to a gene: 20. Germline V gene data show CDR1 as ENHRY and CDR2 as SYGVKD. The CDR3 bases are TGTGCCATCCTCCCATCCTCCGACAGGGTTAATAGAGGCTACACCTTC. It is translated as CAILPSSDRVNRGYTF.